This T cell receptor beta chain derives from a study of radiation and T cells in renal cell carcinoma. For this clone: The antigen remains unidentified.

The method was immunoSEQ multiplex PCR; TCRdb's version includes in-frame clones alone and lacks a portion of them. The sample includes about 15,000 clones, 50% to 60% seen only once; the top ten take about 11%. General study results and limits: Dominant CDR3 motifs were more common in irradiated tumors than controls. Only small tumor regions of about 1 g were sampled.

Treatment meaning: treatment-naive control, cytoreductive nephrectomy. Control samples are tumors resected by cytoreductive nephrectomy without prior radiation. Trimming shortened V by 4 bases and J by 7 bases, and 15 bases separated the two germline ends. Germline V CDR1 and CDR2: SGHDT, YYEEEE. CDR3 length equals 14 residues. This clonotype was sampled from a man over 45 with renal cell carcinoma. Sequenced here: tumor tissue, sampled from a patient whose treatment was nephrectomy without radiotherapy. The J gene is TRBJ2-4, the V gene TRBV5-6; D is undetermined. The CDR3 protein is CASSPRLLFNIQYF. The CDR3 DNA reads as TGTGCCAGCAGCCCGCGCTTATTGTTCAACATTCAGTACTTC.